The 22 T cell receptor beta chains below were found in one sample sequenced in a study of cytomegalovirus exposure and HLA in healthy donors. Vbeta (60) and Jbeta (13) primers were used in the PCR. Sequencing used immunoSEQ multiplex PCR; TCRdb keeps in-frame clones, though not all of them. The profile covers 170,000 or so clones, with roughly four fifths appearing a single time and about 2.9% taken by the ten largest. Source material: PBMCs. The source is a male donor in good health and CMV-seronegative.

About this clone itself: The germline gene is not matched at one end of the junction; a read error may be the cause. The chain couples TRBV2 to TRBJ2-4, with a tentative D call TRBD1 (5 bases). Germline V gene lookup returns CDR1 SNHLY and CDR2 FYNNEI. CDR3 length: 14 residues. The DNA for the CDR3 is TGTGCAAGCAAAGTGGGGCACATCAACAACATTCAGTACTTC. Its translation is CASKVGHINNIQYF.

The V call is TRBV18, the J call TRBJ2-6, with D uncertain. This CDR3 is 14 amino acids long. Germline V gives CDR1 KGHSH, CDR2 LQKENI. The V gene lost 6 bases and the J gene lost 0 bases, with 6 bases spanning the gap. The CDR3 loop is CASSPSSGANVLTF. In DNA form, the CDR3 reads TGTGCCAGCTCGCCGAGCTCTGGGGCCAACGTCCTGACTTTC.

The rearrangement joins TRBV4-1 to TRBJ2-1; 10 positions agree with TRBD2. Trimming removed 4 bases from V and 2 bases from J; junction bases left unmatched: 5. The CDR3 totals 16 residues. The germline V gene has CDR1 MGHRA and CDR2 YSYEKL. The CDR3 here is CASSRFLAGAYNEQFF. As DNA, the CDR3 is TGCGCCAGCAGCCGCTTCCTAGCGGGAGCCTACAATGAGCAGTTCTTC.

This chain's CDR3 is CASSYSDGMNEQFF. The DNA of the CDR3 is TGTGCCAGCAGTTACTCGGACGGGATGAATGAGCAGTTCTTC. The V call is TRBV6-6, the J call TRBJ2-1; a possible D gene is TRBD2 (5 bases). The CDR3 has 14 residues. The V gene lost 0 bases and the J gene lost 7 bases, with 10 bases spanning the gap. CDR1 and CDR2 (germline): MNHNY, SVGAGI (reference sequence).

The V and J genes are TRBV27 and TRBJ1-5; maybe TRBD1 (5 bases). Germline V CDR1 and CDR2: MNHEY, SMNVEV (reference sequence). This CDR3 has 14 residues. The V gene lost 3 bases and the J gene lost 4 bases, with 10 bases spanning the gap. The CDR3 sequence: CASSFQPGNQPQHF. The CDR3 DNA sequence: TGTGCCAGCAGTTTCCAGCCAGGGAATCAGCCCCAGCATTTT.

This sequence joins TRBV11-3 and TRBJ2-3; 9 positions agree with TRBD1. Germline loops: CDR1 SGHNT, CDR2 YENEEA. The CDR3 spans 16 residues. After removal of 5 bases from V and 4 bases from J, the junction contained 10 bases not matched to a gene. The CDR3 nucleotides are TGTGCCAGCAGCCCCAGGGGGACAGGGAGGTCAGATACGCAGTATTTT. Its translation is CASSPRGTGRSDTQYF.

This rearrangement joins TRBV30 to TRBJ2-3; D unresolved. This CDR3 comprises 11 residues. CDR1 and CDR2 (germline): GTSNPN, SVGIG (reference sequence). V lost 3 bases, J lost 2 bases, and 3 bases lay in between. CDR3 region: CAWSFTDTQYF. In nucleotides, the CDR3 is TGTGCCTGGAGCTTCACAGATACGCAGTATTTT.

The rearrangement links TRBV2 to TRBJ1-2; D uncertain. Germline CDR1 reads SNHLY; CDR2 reads FYNNEI. This CDR3 contains 15 residues. Trimming pared 2 bases from V and 2 bases from J, leaving 12 bases between. The CDR3 DNA follows: TGTGCCAGCAGTGAATCGCCGACACTGAACTATGGCTACACCTTC. Amino acid sequence: CASSESPTLNYGYTF.

This rearrangement joins TRBV9 to TRBJ2-2; TRBD1 agrees at 7 bases. V dropped 4 bases and J dropped 0; count of bases not matched to a gene: 3. CDR1 and CDR2 (germline): SGDLS, YYNGEE. The CDR3 is made up of 15 amino acids. The CDR3 here is CASSSGTANTGELFF. CDR3 in DNA: TGTGCCAGCAGCTCGGGGACAGCGAACACCGGGGAGCTGTTTTTT.

The chain joins TRBV6-5 to TRBJ1-1; D not resolved. Trimming took off 0 bases at V and 1 base at J, with 6 bases between the two ends. Per germline, CDR1 MNHEY and CDR2 SVGAGI. The CDR3 length is 14 residues. The CDR3 is CASSYSYRNTEAFF. CDR3 bases: TGTGCCAGCAGTTACTCATACAGGAACACTGAAGCTTTCTTT.

In regard to this clone: Additional DNA sequences in this sample encode the identical CDR3. The J gene is TRBJ2-7, the V gene TRBV28, with 8 bases lining up with TRBD2. J lost 4 bases, V lost 6 bases, and 20 bases had no gene match. This CDR3 comprises 18 residues. CDR1 and CDR2 (germline): MDHEN, SYDVKM. The CDR3 DNA follows: TGTGCCAGCAGCTCAGCCGGGGCGGGAGGTTCTCTGGGGTACGAGCAGTACTTC. It is translated as CASSSAGAGGSLGYEQYF.

Of note for this clone: Sequence at one end of the junction differs from germline and may be a read error. The J gene is TRBJ2-4, the V gene TRBV9; D possibly corresponds to TRBD2 (6 bases). CDR1 is SGDLS and CDR2 is YYNGEE in the germline V gene. The CDR3 sequence is 14 residues long. CDR3 region: CASSPPGAENIQYF. The CDR3 nucleotides read TGTGCCAGCAGCCCTCCGGGAGCCGAAAACATTCAGTACTTC.

V usage is TRBV7-9 and J usage is TRBJ2-1, with 11 bases identical to TRBD2. This CDR3 spans 17 amino acids. V trimming: 2 bases; J trimming: 8 bases; junction bases outside the gene matches: 11. Looked up from germline, CDR1 is SEHNR and CDR2 is FQNEAQ (reference sequence). DNA of the CDR3: TGTGCCAGCAGCTTAACCATACTAGCGGGGGCTGAGGATGAGCAGTTCTTC. The encoded protein is CASSLTILAGAEDEQFF.

V usage is TRBV9 and J usage is TRBJ1-1; a possible D gene is TRBD1 (5 bases). Germline V lookup: CDR1 SGDLS, CDR2 YYNGEE. CDR3 length: 16 amino acids. V lost 4 bases, J lost 0 bases, and 16 bases lay in between. Here the CDR3 reads CASSPMSGTLNTEAFF. The DNA for the CDR3 is TGTGCCAGCAGCCCGATGTCCGGGACTCTGAACACTGAAGCTTTCTTT.

The J gene is TRBJ1-1, the V gene TRBV15; D ambiguous. Germline assignment: CDR1 LNHNV and CDR2 YYDKDF (reference sequence). The CDR3 runs to 14 residues. The V end was cut by 2 bases, the J end by 0 bases, with 7 bases between. This CDR3 is CATSRTVMNTEAFF. CDR3 in DNA: TGTGCCACCAGCAGAACAGTAATGAACACTGAAGCTTTCTTT.

V gene TRBV19 combines with J gene TRBJ2-3; 11 nucleotides agree with TRBD1. This CDR3 is built from 16 residues. CDR1 LNHDA and CDR2 SQIVND come from the germline V gene (reference sequence). V shed 2 bases and J 5 bases; nucleotides not matched to a gene: 6. CDR3 DNA sequence: TGTGCCAGTAGTATAAGGGGGACAGGGGGTGTAGATACGCAGTATTTT. Translating it yields CASSIRGTGGVDTQYF. The full variable domain, its missing parts supplied by reference TRBV19 and TRBJ2-3, is DGGITQSPKYLFRKEGQNVTLSCEQNLNHDAMYWYRQDPGQGLRLIYYSQIVNDFQKGDIAEGYSVSREKKESFPLTVTSAQKNPTAFYLCASSIRGTGGVDTQYFGPGTRLTVL.

The chain joins TRBV6-1 to TRBJ1-6, with D hard to call. Trimming left V 3 bases short and J 3 bases short, with 6 bases between. The germline gives CDR1 MNHNS, CDR2 SASEGT. The CDR3 consists of 14 residues. The CDR3 here is CASSDKLYNSPLHF. In DNA form, the CDR3 reads TGTGCCAGCAGTGACAAACTCTATAATTCACCCCTCCACTTT.

This clone is a singleton in its sample. The chain employs TRBV12-5 and TRBJ2-1; maybe TRBD1 (6 bases). CDR3 length: 16 amino acids. From germline, CDR1 is LGHNT and CDR2 FRNRAP. Trimming left V 0 bases short and J 4 bases short, with 13 bases between. The CDR3 DNA is TGTGCTAGTGGTTTGGTACCAGGGGCCGGGTACAATGAGCAGTTCTTC. Translated, it gives CASGLVPGAGYNEQFF.

This clone was counted once. The rearrangement joins TRBV25-1 to TRBJ2-4, with TRBD2 as a possible D gene (5 bases). V gave up 2 bases and J gave up 7 bases, with 12 bases separating them. The CDR3 contains 14 residues. In germline, CDR1 is MGHDK, CDR2 SYGVNS. CDR3 DNA sequence: TGTGCCAGCAGTGAAATTGGCGGGCGCAACATTCAGTACTTC. Amino acids: CASSEIGGRNIQYF.

The chain couples TRBV7-9 to TRBJ1-1; maybe TRBD1 (5 bases). CDR3 size: 15 residues. Trimming took off 5 bases at V and 0 bases at J, with 13 bases between the two ends. CDR1 and CDR2 (germline): SEHNR, FQNEAQ (reference sequence). The CDR3 nucleotides are TGTGCCAGCAGCCCAGAAGGACATCTGAACACTGAAGCTTTCTTT. Protein: CASSPEGHLNTEAFF.

V is TRBV6-6 and J is TRBJ2-1; TRBD1 aligns across 10 bases. This CDR3 comprises 15 residues. Trimming cost V 7 bases and J 5 bases; bases outside gene matches: 8. Germline V lookup: CDR1 MNHNY, CDR2 SVGAGI (reference sequence). This CDR3 reads CASNQGTGVNNEQFF. As DNA, the CDR3 is TGTGCCAGCAACCAAGGGACAGGGGTAAACAATGAGCAGTTCTTC.

The chain joins TRBV7-9 to TRBJ1-6; 10 bases match TRBD1. CDR1 is SEHNR, CDR2 FQNEAQ, per germline (reference sequence). The CDR3 totals 17 residues. V shed 4 bases and J 0 bases; nucleotides not matched to a gene: 3. The CDR3, as DNA: TGTGCCAGCAGCTGGGACAGGGGCTACTCCTATAATTCACCCCTCCACTTT. As protein: CASSWDRGYSYNSPLHF.